This TCR beta chain was sequenced in a study of T cells expressing NK-cell markers. Study results and limitations: These clonotypes, the leaders elsewhere, also led the CD3+CD56-NKG2C+ fraction in a few donors.

The CDR3 consists of 15 residues. Germline CDR1 SGHRS, CDR2 YFSETQ. A word on this clonotype: The antigen is unknown.

After re-calling the 5' RACE reads, TCRdb lists one entry per CDR3 protein, DNA absent. The table for this sample gives 350,000 to 500,000 distinct CDR3 sequences. The receptor comes from a woman aged 18 to 75 in good health. The source material was blood T cells: a sorted CD56 or NKG2C T cell subset, CD4+ or CD8+ T cells, or bulk PBMC T cells (not recorded which). The chain is built from TRBV5-1 and TRBJ2-1; the D call from TCRdb, TRBD1, cannot be confirmed without DNA. The CDR3 sequence: CASSSGHNSYNEQFF.